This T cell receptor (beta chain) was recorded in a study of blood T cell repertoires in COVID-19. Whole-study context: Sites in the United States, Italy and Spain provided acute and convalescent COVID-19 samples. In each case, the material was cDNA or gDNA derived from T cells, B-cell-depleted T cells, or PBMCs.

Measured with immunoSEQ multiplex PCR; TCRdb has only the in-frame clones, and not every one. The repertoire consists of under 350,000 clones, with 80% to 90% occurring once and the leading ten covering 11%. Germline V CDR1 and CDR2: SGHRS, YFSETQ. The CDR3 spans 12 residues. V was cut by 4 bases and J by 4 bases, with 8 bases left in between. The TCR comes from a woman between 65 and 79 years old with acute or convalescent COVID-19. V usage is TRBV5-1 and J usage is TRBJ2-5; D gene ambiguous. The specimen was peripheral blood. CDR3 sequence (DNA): TGCGCCAGCAGCCCCTCCGGAGAGACCCAGTACTTC. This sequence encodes CASSPSGETQYF.